These 30 T cell receptor beta chains came from one sample sequenced in a study of blood T cells in healthy people across ages. Sample-barcoded 5' priming and a J-beta primer mix drove a second PCR of roughly 6 to 12 cycles. TCRdb independently ran MiXCR on the 5' RACE reads; one entry per CDR3 protein. Among some 1,800,000 distinct CDR3 sequences listed, about two fifths were seen once. Sequenced: blood. These receptors were taken from a human donor in good health.

This clonotype was found a few times. The J gene is TRBJ1-2, the V gene TRBV6-6; D remains unclear. V was trimmed by 7 bases and J by 0 bases, leaving 21 bases between them. Germline V gene data show CDR1 as MNHNY and CDR2 as SVGAGI (reference sequence). The CDR3 totals 17 residues. CDR3 in DNA: TGTGCCAGCACCCGCCCCCAGGACCCTTTAGCTAACTATGGCTACACCTTC. Protein: CASTRPQDPLANYGYTF.

This chain uses TRBV29-1 with TRBJ1-2, with D perhaps matching TRBD1 (6 bases). The CDR3 length is 12 residues. Germline V gene sequence: CDR1 SQVTM, CDR2 ANQGSEA. The CDR3 nucleotides are TGCGGTTCTAGGGACAACAACTATGGCTACACCTTC. Protein: CGSRDNNYGYTF.

The rearrangement links TRBV19 to TRBJ2-3; 8 nucleotides agree with TRBD1. The CDR3 has 15 amino acids. Trimming took 2 bases from V and 1 from J; bases not matched to a gene: 2. Germline assignment: CDR1 LNHDA and CDR2 SQIVND (reference sequence). The CDR3 is CASSITGGGTDTQYF. DNA for the CDR3: TGTGCCAGTAGTATAACAGGGGGTGGCACAGATACGCAGTATTTT.

The V call is TRBV5-1, the J call TRBJ2-7, with 8 nucleotides matching TRBD1. CDR1 and CDR2 from the germline V gene are SGHRS and YFSETQ. This CDR3 region has 15 residues. The J segment lost 5 bases and the V segment lost 3 bases, leaving 10 bases of the junction unmatched. CDR3 sequence: CASSWGDRGPDEQYF. CDR3 sequence (DNA): TGCGCCAGCAGCTGGGGAGACAGGGGACCCGACGAGCAGTACTTC.

J is TRBJ1-1 and V is TRBV12-3 or TRBV12-4; unclear D gene. The CDR3 has 14 residues. The V gene lost 0 bases and the J gene lost 5 bases, with 10 bases spanning the gap. The CDR3 loop reads CASSLAPGETEAFF. In nucleotides, the CDR3 is TGTGCCAGCAGTTTAGCACCCGGGGAGACTGAAGCTTTCTTT.

The rearrangement uses TRBV6-2 or TRBV6-3 and TRBJ2-5; 7 nucleotides align to TRBD2. V gave up 3 bases and J gave up 4 bases; unmatched junction bases: 11. Germline V gene data show CDR1 as MNHEY and CDR2 as SVGEGT. CDR3 size: 16 residues. Here the CDR3 reads CASSYSLGGGRETQYF. As DNA, the CDR3 is TGTGCCAGCAGTTATTCCCTCGGTGGCGGGAGAGAGACCCAGTACTTC.

This sequence joins TRBV6-2 or TRBV6-3 and TRBJ1-5; D is possibly TRBD1 (6 bases). The CDR3 runs 15 residues. Germline V gene sequence: CDR1 MNHEY, CDR2 SVGEGT. V was shortened by 5 bases and J by 6 bases, with 17 bases between the two germline ends. The DNA of the CDR3 is TGTGCCAGCAGTGCGTTCAGGGGACCCGGTCAGCCCCAGCATTTT. It yields the protein CASSAFRGPGQPQHF.

This chain links TRBV7-9 with TRBJ2-2; TRBD1 agrees at 9 bases. Looked up from germline, CDR1 is SEHNR and CDR2 is FQNEAQ (reference sequence). The CDR3 runs to 18 residues. V was clipped by 2 bases and J by 3 bases; unmatched bases: 10. The CDR3 sequence: CASSLRWTGVEYTGELFF. For the CDR3, the DNA is TGTGCCAGCAGCTTAAGATGGACAGGGGTCGAGTACACCGGGGAGCTGTTTTTT.

This clonotype was seen only a few times. The genes are TRBV21-1 and TRBJ2-5; the DNA was not used to check the table's D call, TRBD1. TRBV21-1 is termed a pseudogene. The CDR3 has 12 residues. CDR3 region: CAGDRVGETQYF. In DNA, the CDR3 is TGTGCCGGAGACAGGGTAGGGGAGACCCAGTACTTC.

The rearrangement uses TRBV5-5 and TRBJ2-6; D remains ambiguous. CDR3 size: 17 residues. The germline V and J ends were trimmed by 1 base and 0 bases, with 11 bases remaining between them. Germline V gene lookup returns CDR1 SGHKS and CDR2 YYEKEE (reference sequence). CDR3 coding DNA: TGTGCCAGCAGCTTGTGGTTCCGTAGCTCTGGGGCCAACGTCCTGACTTTC. Translated: CASSLWFRSSGANVLTF.

The chain couples TRBV5-1 to TRBJ2-5, with 10 bases identical to TRBD2. Germline CDR1 reads SGHRS; CDR2 reads YFSETQ. J lost 1 base, V lost 4 bases, and 7 bases had no gene match. The length of the CDR3 is 16 residues. The CDR3 DNA reads as TGCGCCAGCAGCCCCCATGCTAGCGGGGGCCAAGAGACCCAGTACTTC. Residues: CASSPHASGGQETQYF.

As concerns this clonotype: Germline and junction disagree at one end, which may indicate a read error. The CDR3, as DNA: TGCGCCAGCAGCTTAGGGCTGACAGAGCAGTACTTC. Its translation: CASSLGLTEQYF. The rearrangement joins TRBV11-2 to TRBJ2-5; the D gene is possibly TRBD1 (5 bases). The CDR3 is 12 amino acids. The germline CDR1 and CDR2 sequences are SGHAT and FQNNGV. The full variable domain, in which reference TRBV11-2 and TRBJ2-5 provide the parts outside the CDR3, is EAGVAQSPRYKIIEKRQSVAFWCNPISGHATLYWYQQILGQGPKLLIQFQNNGVVDDSQLPKDRFSAERLKGVDSTLKIQPAKLEDSAVYLCASSLGLTEQYFGPGTRLLVL.

This chain links TRBV25-1 with TRBJ2-5; TRBD2 is a possible D gene (5 bases). The CDR3 is made up of 17 amino acids. Germline V CDR1 and CDR2: MGHDK, SYGVNS. V lost 4 bases and J 5 bases, leaving 23 bases between the germline ends. This chain's CDR3 is CASSAQSTSTWRETQYF. Here the CDR3 DNA reads TGTGCCAGCAGTGCTCAATCTACGTCCACTTGGAGGGAGACCCAGTACTTC.

This clonotype appeared a few times. V and J are TRBV29-1 and TRBJ2-2; either TRBD1 or TRBD2 may supply D (5 bases each). V was pared by 1 base and J by 6 bases, with 12 bases between. The CDR3 has 14 amino acids. Germline V gene lookup returns CDR1 SQVTM and CDR2 ANQGSEA. The CDR3 loop is CSVEGFQGPGELFF. In DNA form, the CDR3 reads TGCAGCGTTGAAGGTTTTCAGGGACCCGGGGAGCTGTTTTTT.

J is TRBJ1-5 and V is TRBV20-1; 8 bases fit TRBD1. The CDR3 totals 17 residues. Germline CDR1 DFQATT, CDR2 SNEGSKA (reference sequence). J was trimmed by 3 bases and V by 5 bases; bases with no gene match: 15. Written as DNA, the CDR3 is TGCAGTGCTTCTGGACAGGGCGCCGTAGGTTTCAATCAGCCCCAGCATTTT. Translated, it gives CSASGQGAVGFNQPQHF.

Turning to this clonotype: A junction end diverges from the germline sequence, so it may reflect a read error. CDR3 in DNA: TGTGCCGGCAGCCAAGGGCTAGCCGACGGCACAGATACGCAGTATTTT. This encodes CAGSQGLADGTDTQYF. V usage is TRBV4-2 and J usage is TRBJ2-3, with D possibly TRBD2 on 5 matching bases. Germline V gene sequence: CDR1 LGHNA, CDR2 YNFKEQ. The CDR3 runs to 16 residues.

This clonotype was picked up a small number of times. The rearrangement links TRBV6-5 to TRBJ2-2; D unresolved. V shed 2 bases and J shed 1 base, with 5 bases lying between them. CDR1 is MNHEY, CDR2 SVGAGI, per germline. The CDR3 length is 14 residues. The CDR3 region is CASSYIRNTGELFF. Written as DNA, the CDR3 is TGTGCCAGCAGTTACATCAGGAACACCGGGGAGCTGTTTTTT.

The V call is TRBV4-1, the J call TRBJ2-1; maybe TRBD2 (6 bases). The CDR3 loop spans 14 amino acids. V was cut by 1 base and J by 7 bases, with 11 bases left in between. Germline CDR1 reads MGHRA; CDR2 reads YSYEKL. CDR3 coding DNA: TGCGCCAGCAGCCAAGGGGGGACTCGAAATGAGCAGTTCTTC. The encoded protein is CASSQGGTRNEQFF.

The chain joins TRBV7-8 to TRBJ2-5; 8 nucleotides agree with TRBD1. The junction had 11 bases not matched to a gene; V was cut back by 1 base and J by 4 bases. The CDR3 runs 17 residues. Germline CDR1 reads SGHVS; CDR2 reads FQNEAQ. The CDR3 DNA reads TGTGCCAGCAGCTTAGGGATGGCAGGGGGCTTCGGAGAGACCCAGTACTTC. It yields the protein CASSLGMAGGFGETQYF.

This clonotype was seen a single time. This chain connects TRBV7-2 to TRBJ2-1; D tentatively fits TRBD1 or TRBD2 (5 bases each). Germline V gene lookup returns CDR1 SGHTA and CDR2 FQGNSA. This CDR3 has 14 residues. V lost 5 bases, J lost 3 bases, and 11 bases lay in between. The CDR3 DNA sequence: TGTGCCAGCAGCGGGGACCTTCTCTACAATGAGCAGTTCTTC. This sequence encodes CASSGDLLYNEQFF.

This clonotype has more than one count but fewer than ten. This chain links TRBV4-1 with TRBJ2-3; the D gene is possibly TRBD2 (5 bases). Trimming removed 3 bases at V and 6 bases at J, with 19 bases between. The CDR3 contains 16 residues. Looked up from germline, CDR1 is MGHRA and CDR2 is YSYEKL. CDR3 in amino acids: CASSHPRIASSDTQYF. The CDR3 DNA reads as TGCGCCAGCAGCCACCCAAGGATCGCTAGCAGTGATACGCAGTATTTT.

The rearrangement joins TRBV24-1 to TRBJ2-1; 9 nucleotides agree with TRBD1. The junction had 7 bases not matched to a gene; V was cut back by 4 bases and J by 4 bases. CDR3 length: 16 residues. The germline V gene has CDR1 KGHDR and CDR2 SFDVKD. The CDR3 here is CATSDPDRGLYNEQFF. The CDR3 DNA reads as TGTGCCACCAGTGACCCGGACAGGGGATTATACAATGAGCAGTTCTTC.

This clonotype was seen only a few times. The chain carries TRBV7-2 and TRBJ2-3; no firm D call. Trimming took 4 bases from V and 1 from J, leaving 12 bases between them. The CDR3 extends over 15 amino acids. Per germline, CDR1 SGHTA and CDR2 FQGNSA. The CDR3 nucleotides read TGTGCCAGCAGCTACCTGAGTGGGGGCACAGATACGCAGTATTTT. Its protein is CASSYLSGGTDTQYF.

The CDR3 sequence: CASSRGGQGRYEQYF. The DNA for the CDR3 is TGTGCCAGCAGCCGGGGCGGGCAGGGGCGATACGAGCAGTACTTC. The genes are TRBV5-6 and TRBJ2-4, with a tentative D call TRBD1 (6 bases). Matching the DNA end better, TRBJ2-7 makes the J call doubtful. Germline V gene sequence: CDR1 SGHDT, CDR2 YYEEEE. This CDR3 comprises 15 residues.

This chain joins TRBV10-3 and TRBJ2-5; D remains ambiguous. The germline V and J ends were trimmed by 8 bases and 0 bases, with 13 bases remaining between them. This CDR3 contains 14 residues. Germline CDR1 ENHRY, CDR2 SYGVKD. CDR3 sequence: CAIGPPGYQETQYF. CDR3 coding DNA: TGTGCCATCGGCCCCCCTGGGTACCAAGAGACCCAGTACTTC.

With regard to this clonotype: One end of the junction varies from germline; a read error may be responsible. The CDR3 DNA is TGTGCCGCCAGCAGGGACAGGGTGGAAAACGAGCAGTACTTC. Translating it yields CAASRDRVENEQYF. The chain couples TRBV15 to TRBJ2-7; TRBD1 aligns across 9 bases. The CDR3 runs to 14 residues. Looked up from germline, CDR1 is LNHNV and CDR2 is YYDKDF (reference sequence).

This clonotype was seen ten or more times. The chain recombines TRBV10-3 with TRBJ1-2; 8 bases line up with TRBD1. Trimming cost V 7 bases and J 6 bases; bases outside gene matches: 10. The CDR3 loop spans 14 amino acids. Germline CDR1 reads ENHRY; CDR2 reads SYGVKD. In DNA, the CDR3 is TGTGCCATCACCCCAAGCGGACAGGGAAATGGCTACACCTTC. This gives the protein CAITPSGQGNGYTF.

The gene calls are TRBV2 and TRBJ1-2; possibly TRBD1 for D (5 bases). The V gene's germline CDR1 is SNHLY and CDR2 FYNNEI. The germline V and J ends were trimmed by 1 base and 3 bases, with 12 bases remaining between them. This CDR3 comprises 15 residues. CDR3 loop: CASSEGTGLDYGYTF. The DNA for the CDR3 is TGTGCCAGCAGTGAAGGTACAGGTCTAGACTATGGCTACACCTTC.

This clonotype was counted once. The rearrangement links TRBV7-2 to TRBJ2-1; D is possibly TRBD1 (6 bases). The CDR3 extends over 15 amino acids. The V gene's germline CDR1 is SGHTA and CDR2 FQGNSA. V was clipped by 5 bases and J by 7 bases, with 18 bases between them. CDR3 nucleotide sequence: TGTGCCAGCAGCCGACAGGCGAGCGGACCTAATGAGCAGTTCTTC. It is translated as CASSRQASGPNEQFF.

The chain couples TRBV2 to TRBJ2-7, with TRBD2 identical over 7 bases. Germline V gene sequence: CDR1 SNHLY, CDR2 FYNNEI. Germline trimming cut 8 bases from V and 6 bases from J; bases unmatched to any gene: 10. CDR3 size: 13 residues. As DNA, the CDR3 is TGTGCCAGCGCGGCTAGCGGTTACCCCGAGCAGTACTTC. Amino acids: CASAASGYPEQYF.